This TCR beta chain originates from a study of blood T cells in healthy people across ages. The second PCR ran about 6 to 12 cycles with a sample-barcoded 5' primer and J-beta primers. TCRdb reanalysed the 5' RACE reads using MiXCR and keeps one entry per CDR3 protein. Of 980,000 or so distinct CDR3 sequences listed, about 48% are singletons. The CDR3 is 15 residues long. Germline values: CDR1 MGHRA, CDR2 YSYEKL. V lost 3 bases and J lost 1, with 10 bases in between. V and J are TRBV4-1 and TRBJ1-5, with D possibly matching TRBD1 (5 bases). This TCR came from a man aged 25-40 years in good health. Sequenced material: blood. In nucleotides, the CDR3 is TGCGCCAGCAGCCAGGACCGGGACAGCAATCAGCCCCAGCATTTT. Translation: CASSQDRDSNQPQHF.